What follows are 26 T cell receptor beta chains derived from one specimen sequenced in a study of technical replicates of blood from a few donors. This table comes from immunoSEQ multiplex PCR, and its TCRdb copy is limited to in-frame clones, with some not included. The sample holds tens of thousands of clones, approximately 92% seen once. Material for sequencing was T cells isolated from PBMCs. The source is a human donor in good health. Some clones in this sample may be carry-over from other donors' samples.

V and J are TRBV4-2 and TRBJ2-5; D uncertain. Trimming removed 0 bases from V and 2 bases from J, with 13 bases in between. The CDR3 has 16 residues. Germline CDR1 is LGHNA and CDR2 is YNFKEQ. CDR3 nucleotide sequence: TGTGCCAGCAGCCAAGATTTAGGTCACGGGCAAGAGACCCAGTACTTC. Its protein product is CASSQDLGHGQETQYF.

The gene calls are TRBV19 and TRBJ1-4, with D uncertain. This CDR3 comprises 15 residues. The germline CDR1 and CDR2 sequences are LNHDA and SQIVND (reference sequence). V shed 3 bases and J shed 5 bases, with 13 bases lying between them. CDR3 DNA sequence: TGTGCCAGTAGTATCGCGGCCGGGTTCAATGAAAAACTGTTTTTT. Its translation is CASSIAAGFNEKLFF.

This rearrangement joins TRBV19 to TRBJ2-2; the match to TRBD1 covers 11 bases. This CDR3 has 13 residues. From germline, CDR1 is LNHDA and CDR2 SQIVND (reference sequence). The ends lost 10 bases at V and 5 bases at J; junction bases unmatched: 3. Here the CDR3 DNA reads TGTGCCACCCGGGACAGGGGGACCGGGGAGCTGTTTTTT. Encoded protein: CATRDRGTGELFF.

V gene TRBV9 combines with J gene TRBJ1-2, with 8 bases matching TRBD1. The CDR3 sequence is 14 residues long. Trimming at V came to 2 bases and at J to 4 bases, leaving 4 bases not matched to a gene. Germline V gene sequence: CDR1 SGDLS, CDR2 YYNGEE. CDR3 amino acids: CASSVAGGGYGYTF. In DNA form, the CDR3 reads TGTGCCAGCAGCGTGGCAGGGGGCGGCTATGGCTACACCTTC.

This clone was counted a single time. The V and J genes are TRBV7-8 and TRBJ2-7, with D unresolved. The CDR3 covers 15 residues. V was cut by 2 bases and J by 2 bases, with 13 bases left in between. In germline, CDR1 is SGHVS, CDR2 FQNEAQ. The CDR3 here is CASSLSSGSTYEQYF. The DNA for the CDR3 is TGTGCCAGCAGCTTATCGTCAGGATCTACCTACGAGCAGTACTTC.

This clone appeared once. The chain uses TRBV2 and TRBJ2-7, with D unclear. Germline V gives CDR1 SNHLY, CDR2 FYNNEI. V lost 7 bases and J 6 bases, leaving 16 bases between the germline ends. This CDR3 has 13 residues. CDR3 DNA: TGTGCCAGCATCGGTCAGAGAGGAATCGAGCAGTACTTC. It is translated as CASIGQRGIEQYF.

The rearrangement links TRBV18 to TRBJ2-1, with a possible D match to TRBD2 (6 bases). Germline lookup yields CDR1 KGHSH and CDR2 LQKENI. The germline V and J ends were trimmed by 4 bases and 2 bases, with 18 bases remaining between them. The length of the CDR3 is 17 residues. CDR3 bases: TGTGCCAGCTCACGTTATAACGGGAGTCACCCCTACAATGAGCAGTTCTTC. Encoded protein: CASSRYNGSHPYNEQFF. The whole variable domain, remainder taken from reference TRBV18 and TRBJ2-1, is NAGVMQNPRHLVRRRGQEARLRCSPMKGHSHVYWYRQLPEEGLKFMVYLQKENIIDESGMPKERFSAEFPKEGPSILRIQQVVRGDSAAYFCASSRYNGSHPYNEQFFGPGTRLTVL.

V usage is TRBV11-3 and J usage is TRBJ2-7; 8 positions match TRBD1. The CDR3 extends over 14 amino acids. Germline assignment: CDR1 SGHNT and CDR2 YENEEA. Germline trimming cut 5 bases from V and 4 bases from J; bases unmatched to any gene: 7. The CDR3 sequence is CASSPPTGEYEQYF. CDR3 nucleotide sequence: TGTGCCAGCAGCCCCCCGACAGGGGAGTACGAGCAGTACTTC.

The J gene is TRBJ1-6, the V gene TRBV19; D is unresolved. V dropped 3 bases and J dropped 0 bases, with 15 bases sitting between them. Per germline, CDR1 LNHDA and CDR2 SQIVND (reference sequence). This CDR3 spans 18 amino acids. For the CDR3, the DNA is TGTGCCAGTAGTATCCCTAGGACGGGGAGCTCCTATAATTCACCCCTCCACTTT. Its protein product is CASSIPRTGSSYNSPLHF.

This sequence joins TRBV13 and TRBJ1-4; D is perhaps TRBD1 (5 bases). CDR3 length: 16 amino acids. Trimming took off 1 base at V and 0 bases at J, with 9 bases between the two ends. Germline V lookup: CDR1 PRHDT, CDR2 FYEKMQ (reference sequence). Here the CDR3 reads CASSLEGVATNEKLFF. The CDR3 nucleotides are TGTGCCAGCAGCTTAGAAGGGGTTGCAACTAATGAAAAACTGTTTTTT.

The rearrangement joins TRBV7-9 to TRBJ2-1; 12 bases align to TRBD2. The CDR3 covers 13 residues. V dropped 6 bases and J dropped 9; count of bases not matched to a gene: 3. CDR1 and CDR2 from the germline V gene are SEHNR and FQNEAQ (reference sequence). The CDR3, as DNA: TGTGCCAGCAGTTCGGGACTAGCGGGTGAGCAGTTCTTC. Its translation: CASSSGLAGEQFF.

V is TRBV11-3 and J is TRBJ2-2, with D maybe TRBD1 (6 bases). The CDR3 is 16 amino acids. Trimming stripped 5 bases from V and 1 base from J, with 14 bases between. From germline, CDR1 is SGHNT and CDR2 YENEEA. The CDR3 DNA is TGTGCCAGCAGCACGGTAACGACAGGGAACACCGGGGAGCTGTTTTTT. It is translated as CASSTVTTGNTGELFF.

This sequence joins TRBV11-3 and TRBJ2-7; the match to TRBD2 covers 8 bases. Germline CDR1 SGHNT, CDR2 YENEEA. V was pared by 0 bases and J by 4 bases, with 8 bases of the junction left unmatched. The CDR3 loop spans 16 amino acids. The CDR3 here is CASSLDHSSGTYEQYF. In DNA, the CDR3 is TGTGCCAGCAGCTTAGATCATAGTAGCGGGACGTACGAGCAGTACTTC.

The CDR3 here is CASRHLSAHGELFF. CDR3 in DNA: TGTGCCAGCAGGCACCTTAGCGCTCACGGGGAGCTGTTTTTT. The J gene is TRBJ2-2, the V gene TRBV28, with D perhaps matching TRBD2 (5 bases). Looked up from germline, CDR1 is MDHEN and CDR2 is SYDVKM. The CDR3 runs to 14 residues. The V end lost 6 bases, the J end lost 7 bases, and 15 bases lay between the germline ends.

The chain recombines TRBV30 with TRBJ2-7; 7 positions match TRBD2. With V trimmed by 1 base and J by 5 bases, 2 bases remained unmatched. Germline V CDR1 and CDR2: GTSNPN, SVGIG (reference sequence). This CDR3 is 12 amino acids long. The CDR3 reads CAWSGLAHEQYF. The CDR3 DNA follows: TGTGCCTGGAGTGGACTAGCCCACGAGCAGTACTTC.

The chain is built from TRBV7-2 and TRBJ2-1, with a tentative D call TRBD2 (6 bases). Germline V gene lookup returns CDR1 SGHTA and CDR2 FQGNSA. The germline V and J ends were trimmed by 1 base and 3 bases, with 19 bases remaining between them. CDR3 length: 18 amino acids. The CDR3 DNA reads TGTGCCAGCAGCTTAGGGGTTCGCGGGACCGGAGTCTACAATGAGCAGTTCTTC. This sequence encodes CASSLGVRGTGVYNEQFF.

The chain links TRBV10-2 to TRBJ1-2, with TRBD1 as a possible D gene (5 bases). This CDR3 contains 13 residues. CDR1 and CDR2 from the germline V gene are WSHSY and SAAADI. Trimming took 8 bases from V and 5 from J, leaving 15 bases between them. The CDR3 sequence: CASGEGRLYGYTF. In DNA form, the CDR3 reads TGCGCCAGCGGGGAGGGACGACTTTATGGCTACACCTTC.

This clone has a handful of counts. The rearrangement uses TRBV15 and TRBJ2-1; 9 bases are a match to TRBD2. V was pared by 7 bases and J by 9 bases, with 31 bases of the junction left unmatched. Germline loops: CDR1 LNHNV, CDR2 YYDKDF (reference sequence). The CDR3 has 21 amino acids. CDR3 sequence: CATTLRSGDGRAGGPRVEQFF. The CDR3, as DNA: TGTGCCACCACCCTTCGGTCTGGGGACGGAAGGGCGGGAGGGCCACGCGTTGAGCAGTTCTTC.

This clone was found once. This chain's CDR3 is CASSGTDYSNQPQHF. The CDR3 DNA follows: TGTGCCAGCAGCGGGACAGATTATAGCAATCAGCCCCAGCATTTT. The chain links TRBV6-1 to TRBJ1-5, with 7 bases identical to TRBD1. The germline CDR1 and CDR2 sequences are MNHNS and SASEGT. CDR3 length: 15 residues. V was clipped by 6 bases and J by 0 bases; unmatched bases: 5.

This clone occurred a few times. The chain links TRBV5-1 to TRBJ1-5, with a tentative D call TRBD1 (5 bases). CDR1 and CDR2 from the germline V gene are SGHRS and YFSETQ. The CDR3 sequence is 13 residues long. Trimming removed 1 base from V and 5 bases from J, with 7 bases in between. The CDR3 nucleotides are TGCGCCAGCAGCTTGTGGGGGGATCAGCCCCAGCATTTT. It translates to CASSLWGDQPQHF.

V usage is TRBV29-1 and J usage is TRBJ2-7; 10 nucleotides line up with TRBD2. Trimming cost V 4 bases and J 9 bases; bases outside gene matches: 18. Germline-derived CDR1 and CDR2 are SQVTM and ANQGSEA. The CDR3 totals 16 residues. CDR3: CSVATGEAGGPVAQYF. For the CDR3, the DNA is TGCAGCGTTGCCACAGGGGAAGCGGGAGGGCCCGTCGCGCAGTACTTC.

The chain combines TRBV18 with TRBJ2-1; TRBD2 aligns across 7 bases. Germline V gene sequence: CDR1 KGHSH, CDR2 LQKENI. The CDR3 has 15 residues. With V trimmed by 3 bases and J by 4 bases, 6 bases remained unmatched. CDR3: CASSPRRERYNEQFF. As DNA, the CDR3 is TGTGCCAGCTCACCCCGGCGGGAGAGGTACAATGAGCAGTTCTTC.

This chain uses TRBV27 with TRBJ1-5; 7 bases agree with TRBD1. This CDR3 contains 17 residues. The germline V gene encodes CDR1 MNHEY and CDR2 SMNVEV (reference sequence). The J segment lost 5 bases and the V segment lost 0 bases, leaving 10 bases of the junction unmatched. The CDR3 DNA reads TGTGCCAGCAGTTTATCGACCCTCAACAGGGGCCATCAGCCCCAGCATTTT. It translates to CASSLSTLNRGHQPQHF.

The table lists this clone with a count of one. The genes are TRBV5-8 and TRBJ1-3; D gene ambiguous. V shed 0 bases and J shed 2 bases, with 9 bases lying between them. Germline CDR1 and CDR2: SGHTS and YDEGEE. The CDR3 has 15 residues. The CDR3 DNA reads TGTGCCAGCAGCTTGGACAGAAACCCTGGAAACACCATATATTTT. Protein: CASSLDRNPGNTIYF.

The V and J genes are TRBV30 and TRBJ1-2; 10 positions agree with TRBD1. V dropped 8 bases and J dropped 4; count of bases not matched to a gene: 4. Germline V gene data show CDR1 as GTSNPN and CDR2 as SVGIG (reference sequence). This CDR3 is built from 12 residues. The CDR3 reads CALTGGLYGYTF. Here the CDR3 DNA reads TGTGCCCTGACAGGGGGCCTCTATGGCTACACCTTC.

This chain connects TRBV5-1 to TRBJ2-5, with D possibly matching TRBD2 (5 bases). The CDR3 is made up of 14 amino acids. Germline V lookup: CDR1 SGHRS, CDR2 YFSETQ. V was shortened by 1 base and J by 1 base, with 8 bases between the two germline ends. Written as DNA, the CDR3 is TGCGCCAGCAGCTTGTTCGGACTCCAAGAGACCCAGTACTTC. Translation: CASSLFGLQETQYF.